Below are 17 T cell receptor beta chains sequenced from a single sample in a study of blood T cell repertoires in COVID-19. Libraries were prepared by immunoSEQ multiplex PCR; TCRdb keeps only in-frame clonotypes and omits some of them. This sample has about 150,000 clones; approximately 79% occur once, and the top ten carry approximately 8.6%. Sequencing used peripheral blood. These receptors came from a man aged 45-60 years with active or convalescent COVID-19.

The genes are TRBV19 and TRBJ1-1, with 7 bases lining up with TRBD1. Germline V lookup: CDR1 LNHDA, CDR2 SQIVND (reference sequence). The CDR3 length is 13 residues. With V trimmed by 6 bases and J by 4 bases, 5 bases remained unmatched. This chain's CDR3 is CASRPSGGTEAFF. The CDR3 nucleotides read TGTGCCAGTAGACCCTCAGGGGGCACTGAAGCTTTCTTT.

This chain connects TRBV2 to TRBJ1-2, with D perhaps TRBD1 (6 bases). The germline V and J ends were trimmed by 5 bases and 4 bases, with 14 bases remaining between them. This CDR3 is built from 14 residues. Germline-derived CDR1 and CDR2 are SNHLY and FYNNEI. As DNA, the CDR3 is TGTGCCAGCAGTCCATCAGGGGCGACCTATGGCTACACCTTC. Amino acid sequence: CASSPSGATYGYTF.

This rearrangement joins TRBV5-6 to TRBJ2-7; the D gene is possibly TRBD2 (6 bases). CDR1 and CDR2 from the germline V gene are SGHDT and YYEEEE. The germline V and J ends were trimmed by 4 bases and 7 bases, with 18 bases remaining between them. The CDR3 runs 14 residues. In DNA, the CDR3 is TGTGCCAGCAGCCCGTTAGGGACTCTGTGGGAGCAGTACTTC. As protein: CASSPLGTLWEQYF.

This clone appeared a few times. The gene calls are TRBV28 and TRBJ1-1; 11 nucleotides align to TRBD1. The CDR3 spans 14 residues. The germline gives CDR1 MDHEN, CDR2 SYDVKM. The V segment lost 5 bases and the J segment 3 bases; nucleotides outside the gene matches: 2. The CDR3 sequence: CASSGQGAYTEAFF. The DNA for the CDR3 is TGTGCCAGCAGTGGACAGGGGGCTTACACTGAAGCTTTCTTT.

The chain couples TRBV9 to TRBJ1-5, with 8 bases aligning to TRBD1. In germline, CDR1 is SGDLS, CDR2 YYNGEE. The CDR3 runs to 14 residues. Losses at the gene ends were 3 bases for V and 6 bases for J; bases not matched to a gene: 5. The CDR3 DNA reads TGTGCCAGCAGCGGCCGGGACAGGATTCAGCCCCAGCATTTT. This translates into CASSGRDRIQPQHF.

This chain links TRBV15 with TRBJ1-1, with D possibly being TRBD1 (5 bases). The CDR3 length is 14 residues. Germline loops: CDR1 LNHNV, CDR2 YYDKDF (reference sequence). V was shortened by 3 bases and J by 4 bases, with 12 bases between the two germline ends. CDR3 region: CATSRGGLFTEAFF. CDR3 coding DNA: TGTGCCACCAGCAGGGGGGGGTTATTCACTGAAGCTTTCTTT.

The chain joins TRBV7-6 to TRBJ2-3, with 12 nucleotides matching TRBD2. The V gene end was trimmed by 2 bases and the J gene end by 5 bases; junction bases not matched to a gene: 8. Germline loops: CDR1 SGHVS, CDR2 FNYEAQ. The CDR3 totals 17 residues. In nucleotides, the CDR3 is TGTGCCAGCAGCTTACCTAGCGGGAGGGAGGAGGTAGATACGCAGTATTTT. Amino acids: CASSLPSGREEVDTQYF.

The chain links TRBV11-2 to TRBJ1-1, with D possibly matching TRBD1 (5 bases). V dropped 5 bases and J dropped 1 base, with 17 bases sitting between them. The CDR3 runs 16 residues. Germline V gives CDR1 SGHAT, CDR2 FQNNGV. The CDR3 is CASSPPGYGGNTEAFF. The CDR3 nucleotides are TGTGCCAGCAGCCCCCCTGGTTACGGGGGGAACACTGAAGCTTTCTTT.

This rearrangement joins TRBV3-1 (or the pseudogene TRBV3-2) to TRBJ2-7, with TRBD2 identical over 9 bases. From germline, CDR1 is LGHDT and CDR2 YNNKEL (reference sequence). This CDR3 has 17 amino acids. The J segment lost 1 base and the V segment lost 0 bases, leaving 7 bases of the junction unmatched. In DNA form, the CDR3 reads TGTGCCAGCAGCCAAGATCGGCTAGCGGGATTGTCCTACGAGCAGTACTTC. Its translation: CASSQDRLAGLSYEQYF.

The rearrangement joins TRBV24-1 to TRBJ1-3, with D unclear. The CDR3 runs 16 residues. V lost 1 base and J 5 bases, leaving 14 bases between the germline ends. Germline CDR1 is KGHDR and CDR2 is SFDVKD. CDR3 protein: CATSDLMIRDRNTIYF. Here the CDR3 DNA reads TGTGCCACCAGTGATTTAATGATCCGGGATAGAAACACCATATATTTT.

The chain is built from TRBV10-3 and TRBJ1-1; D possibly corresponds to TRBD1 (6 bases). The germline V and J ends were trimmed by 8 bases and 2 bases, with 18 bases remaining between them. Germline CDR1 and CDR2: ENHRY and SYGVKD. The CDR3 consists of 15 residues. The CDR3 reads CAIGEQGRRNTEAFF. The CDR3 region has the DNA TGTGCCATCGGCGAGCAGGGGCGTCGAAACACTGAAGCTTTCTTT.

The chain employs TRBV29-1 and TRBJ1-1, with 10 bases lining up with TRBD1. This CDR3 is built from 14 residues. CDR1 is SQVTM, CDR2 ANQGSEA, per germline. J gave up 4 bases and V 2 bases, and 4 bases lay outside the gene matches. CDR3 region: CSVENWTGGTEAFF. Written as DNA, the CDR3 is TGCAGCGTTGAAAATTGGACAGGGGGCACTGAAGCTTTCTTT.

The V and J genes are TRBV4-1 and TRBJ1-2; weak D call: TRBD1 (5 bases). Looked up from germline, CDR1 is MGHRA and CDR2 is YSYEKL. V lost 0 bases and J lost 7, with 15 bases in between. The CDR3 extends over 15 amino acids. This CDR3 reads CASSQDSYPGVGYTF. In DNA form, the CDR3 reads TGCGCCAGCAGCCAAGATTCTTACCCGGGGGTTGGCTACACCTTC.

The rearrangement uses TRBV5-1 and TRBJ2-7, with 7 bases aligning to TRBD1. CDR1 is SGHRS and CDR2 is YFSETQ in the germline V gene. The trim removed 4 bases at V and 2 bases at J, leaving 6 bases unmatched. The CDR3 is 14 amino acids. The CDR3 sequence: CASSPRQGTYEQYF. Here the CDR3 DNA reads TGCGCCAGCAGCCCTAGACAGGGAACCTACGAGCAGTACTTC.

The chain combines TRBV5-6 with TRBJ2-1; TRBD2 is a possible D gene (5 bases). CDR1 and CDR2 from the germline V gene are SGHDT and YYEEEE. With 1 base removed from V and 12 bases from J, the gap between germline ends came to 14 bases. CDR3 length: 13 amino acids. CDR3 bases: TGTGCCAGCAGCTTGACGTCGAGGGCGGTGCAGTTCTTC. Amino acid sequence: CASSLTSRAVQFF.

This clone was counted a few times. The sample has other DNA sequences that encode this CDR3 too. The gene calls are TRBV2 and TRBJ2-3; TRBD2 might be the D (5 bases). The germline V and J ends were trimmed by 8 bases and 8 bases, with 11 bases remaining between them. This CDR3 has 11 amino acids. CDR1 is SNHLY and CDR2 is FYNNEI in the germline V gene. This chain's CDR3 is CASGSGSTQYF. DNA for the CDR3: TGTGCCAGCGGTTCTGGGAGTACGCAGTATTTT.

V and J are TRBV9 and TRBJ2-3; D perhaps matches TRBD2 (6 bases). This CDR3 comprises 17 residues. V shed 4 bases and J shed 6 bases, with 24 bases lying between them. CDR1 and CDR2 from the germline V gene are SGDLS and YYNGEE. CDR3 in DNA: TGTGCCAGCAGCCCTCTTGGGCTAGCGCCTCGCCGGGATACGCAGTATTTT. It codes for CASSPLGLAPRRDTQYF.